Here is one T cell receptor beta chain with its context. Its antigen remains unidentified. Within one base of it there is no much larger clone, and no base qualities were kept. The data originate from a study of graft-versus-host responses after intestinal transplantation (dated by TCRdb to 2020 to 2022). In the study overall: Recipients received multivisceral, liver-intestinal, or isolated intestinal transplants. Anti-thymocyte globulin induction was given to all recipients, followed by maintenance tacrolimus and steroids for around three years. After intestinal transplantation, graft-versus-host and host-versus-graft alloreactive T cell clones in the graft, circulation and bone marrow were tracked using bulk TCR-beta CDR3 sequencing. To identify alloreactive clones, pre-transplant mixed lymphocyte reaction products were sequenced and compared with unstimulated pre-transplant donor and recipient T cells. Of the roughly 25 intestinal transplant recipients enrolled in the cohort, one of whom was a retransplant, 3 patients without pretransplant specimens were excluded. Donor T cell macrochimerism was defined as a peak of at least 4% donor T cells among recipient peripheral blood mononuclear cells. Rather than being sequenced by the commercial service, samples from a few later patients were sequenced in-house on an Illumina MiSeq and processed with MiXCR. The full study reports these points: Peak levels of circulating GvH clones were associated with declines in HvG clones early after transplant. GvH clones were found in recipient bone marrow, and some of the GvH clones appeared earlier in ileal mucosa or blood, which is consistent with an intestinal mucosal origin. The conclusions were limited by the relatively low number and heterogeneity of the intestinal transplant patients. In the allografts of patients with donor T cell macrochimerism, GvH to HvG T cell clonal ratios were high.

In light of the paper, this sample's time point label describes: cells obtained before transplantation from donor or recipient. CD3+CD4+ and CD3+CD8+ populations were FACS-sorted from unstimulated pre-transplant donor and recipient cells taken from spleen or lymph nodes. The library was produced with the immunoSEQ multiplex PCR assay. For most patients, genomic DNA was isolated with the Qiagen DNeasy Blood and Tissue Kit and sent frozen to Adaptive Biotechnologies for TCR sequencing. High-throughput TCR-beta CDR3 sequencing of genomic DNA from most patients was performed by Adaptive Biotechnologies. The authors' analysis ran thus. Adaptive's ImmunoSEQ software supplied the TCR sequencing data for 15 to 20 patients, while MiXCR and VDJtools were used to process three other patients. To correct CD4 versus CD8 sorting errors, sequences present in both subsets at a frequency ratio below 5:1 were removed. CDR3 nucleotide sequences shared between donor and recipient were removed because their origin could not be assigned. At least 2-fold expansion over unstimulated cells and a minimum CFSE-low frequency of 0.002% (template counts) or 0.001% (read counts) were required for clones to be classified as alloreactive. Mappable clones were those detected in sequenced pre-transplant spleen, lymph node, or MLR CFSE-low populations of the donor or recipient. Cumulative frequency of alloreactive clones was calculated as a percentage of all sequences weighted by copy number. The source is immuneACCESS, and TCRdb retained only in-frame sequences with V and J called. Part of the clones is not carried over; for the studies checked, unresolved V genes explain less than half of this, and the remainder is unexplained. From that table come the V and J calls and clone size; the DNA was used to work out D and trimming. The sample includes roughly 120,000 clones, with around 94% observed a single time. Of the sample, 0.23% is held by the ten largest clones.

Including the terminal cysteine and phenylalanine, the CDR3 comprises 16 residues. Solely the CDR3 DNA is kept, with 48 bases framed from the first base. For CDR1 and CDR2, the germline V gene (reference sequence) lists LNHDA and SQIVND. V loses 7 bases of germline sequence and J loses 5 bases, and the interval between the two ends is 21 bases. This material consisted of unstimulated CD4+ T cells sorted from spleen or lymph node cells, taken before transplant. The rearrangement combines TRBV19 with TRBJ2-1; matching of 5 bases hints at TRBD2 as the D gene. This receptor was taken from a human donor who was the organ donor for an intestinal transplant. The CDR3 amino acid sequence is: CASNLGASRSNNEQFF. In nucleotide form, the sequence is TGTGCCAGTAACCTAGGCGCTAGCAGGTCCAACAATGAGCAGTTCTTC. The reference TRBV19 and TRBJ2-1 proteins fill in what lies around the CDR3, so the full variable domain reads DGGITQSPKYLFRKEGQNVTLSCEQNLNHDAMYWYRQDPGQGLRLIYYSQIVNDFQKGDIAEGYSVSREKKESFPLTVTSAQKNPTAFYLCASNLGASRSNNEQFFGPGTRLTVL.